Listed here are 26 T cell receptor beta chains from one sample, sequenced in a study of shared clonotypes between healthy human individuals. Using immunoSEQ multiplex PCR, the repertoire was profiled, and TCRdb retains in-frame clones only, with some absent. Of a few million clones in the sample, roughly 90% were seen once. The material sequenced was naive CD4+ T cells from PBMCs. Specified subset: CD45RA+ positively selected. These TCRs come from a man aged 18 to 35 in good health. Some clones in this sample may be carry-over from other donors' samples.

The chain is built from TRBV6-5 and TRBJ2-1; D call uncertain. The CDR3 is 15 amino acids. The V gene lost 0 bases and the J gene lost 6 bases, with 12 bases spanning the gap. Germline V gives CDR1 MNHEY, CDR2 SVGAGI. The CDR3 coding sequence is TGTGCCAGCAGTTACTCGAGTGGGATCCCCAATGAGCAGTTCTTC. Translating gives CASSYSSGIPNEQFF.

The chain is built from TRBV28 and TRBJ1-1, with 11 bases fitting TRBD1. J lost 6 bases, V lost 5 bases, and 8 bases had no gene match. The CDR3 sequence is 15 residues long. Per the germline V gene, CDR1 is MDHEN and CDR2 is SYDVKM. The CDR3 DNA reads as TGTGCCAGCAGTCGGTGGACAGGGGGCTTGGCTGAAGCTTTCTTT. Translation: CASSRWTGGLAEAFF.

This clone is a singleton in its sample. The chain uses TRBV14 and TRBJ1-5, with D uncertain. V dropped 4 bases and J dropped 9 bases, with 7 bases sitting between them. CDR3 length: 11 amino acids. Germline V gives CDR1 SGHDN, CDR2 FVKESK. CDR3 nucleotides: TGTGCCAGCAGCCTTGGTCCGCCCCAGCATTTT. It specifies CASSLGPPQHF.

As to this clone: Other DNA sequences in the sample encode the same CDR3. The rearrangement uses TRBV18 and TRBJ2-7; 11 bases match TRBD1. CDR3 size: 15 residues. The germline CDR1 and CDR2 sequences are KGHSH and LQKENI. The V segment lost 0 bases and the J segment 2 bases; nucleotides outside the gene matches: 0. The CDR3 here is CASSPPGQGAYEQYF. The CDR3 nucleotides read TGTGCCAGCTCACCACCGGGACAGGGGGCCTACGAGCAGTACTTC.

The chain joins TRBV2 to TRBJ1-4; 7 nucleotides match TRBD1. Germline V lookup: CDR1 SNHLY, CDR2 FYNNEI. With 11 bases clipped from V and 0 bases from J, the junction kept 6 bases outside the gene matches. The CDR3 is 14 amino acids. CDR3 loop: CAANRGPTNEKLFF. The DNA for the CDR3 is TGTGCCGCAAACAGGGGCCCAACTAATGAAAAACTGTTTTTT.

The genes are TRBV9 and TRBJ2-1; the match to TRBD2 covers 11 bases. This CDR3 has 15 residues. V was clipped by 3 bases and J by 6 bases; unmatched bases: 5. CDR1 and CDR2 (germline): SGDLS, YYNGEE. The CDR3 DNA is TGTGCCAGCAGCGGGCGACTAGCGGGACCCAATGAGCAGTTCTTC. Protein product: CASSGRLAGPNEQFF.

This clone has a single count. This chain uses TRBV30 with TRBJ2-7, with D perhaps TRBD1 or TRBD2 (7 bases each). Germline V lookup: CDR1 GTSNPN, CDR2 SVGIG (reference sequence). The CDR3 contains 14 residues. V was cut by 3 bases and J by 4 bases, with 16 bases left in between. The chain's CDR3 is CAWRGGGSRYEQYF. The CDR3 DNA sequence: TGTGCCTGGAGGGGAGGGGGCTCGAGATACGAGCAGTACTTC.

The rearrangement joins TRBV5-6 to TRBJ2-4, with TRBD2 matching 7 bases. Germline CDR1 SGHDT, CDR2 YYEEEE. Trimming at V came to 5 bases and at J to 4 bases, leaving 9 bases not matched to a gene. The length of the CDR3 is 15 residues. The CDR3, as DNA: TGTGCCAGCAGTTCGCCCACTAGCGCAAAAAACATTCAGTACTTC. Its protein is CASSSPTSAKNIQYF.

A single count supports this clone. The chain links TRBV2 to TRBJ1-2; TRBD1 agrees at 7 bases. The length of the CDR3 is 12 residues. Trimming removed 6 bases from V and 7 bases from J; junction bases left unmatched: 5. Looked up from germline, CDR1 is SNHLY and CDR2 is FYNNEI. CDR3 region: CASSKDRAGYTF. In nucleotides, the CDR3 is TGTGCCAGCAGCAAAGACAGGGCTGGCTACACCTTC.

The chain carries TRBV19 and TRBJ2-5, with a weak D call TRBD2 (6 bases). Trimming cost V 5 bases and J 2 bases, with 12 bases left between them. In germline, CDR1 is LNHDA, CDR2 SQIVND (reference sequence). This CDR3 contains 14 residues. The chain's CDR3 is CASSVTSTQETQYF. CDR3 bases: TGTGCCAGTAGTGTGACTAGTACTCAAGAGACCCAGTACTTC.

Of note for this clone: The identical CDR3 is also encoded by other nucleotide sequences in the sample. The gene calls are TRBV6-5 and TRBJ1-4; D possibly corresponds to TRBD1 (5 bases). V was clipped by 6 bases and J by 8 bases, with 13 bases between them. The germline gives CDR1 MNHEY, CDR2 SVGAGI. The CDR3 spans 13 residues. CDR3 in amino acids: CASRAGGGEKLFF. The DNA of the CDR3 is TGTGCCAGCAGAGCCGGGGGAGGAGAAAAACTGTTTTTT.

The chain combines TRBV7-2 with TRBJ1-2, with TRBD1 matching over 7 bases. The CDR3 consists of 14 residues. The trim removed 3 bases at V and 8 bases at J, leaving 9 bases unmatched. Germline CDR1 is SGHTA and CDR2 is FQGNSA. The CDR3, as DNA: TGTGCCAGCAGCTTCGAGTCAGGGGGTCCCGGCTACACCTTC. Residues: CASSFESGGPGYTF.

The chain links TRBV29-1 to TRBJ2-3; TRBD2 agrees at 7 bases. The CDR3 sequence is 14 residues long. J was trimmed by 3 bases and V by 4 bases; bases with no gene match: 7. Germline loops: CDR1 SQVTM, CDR2 ANQGSEA. DNA of the CDR3: TGCAGCGTTGGCGGGCTGGGGGGGACAGATACGCAGTATTTT. Amino acid sequence: CSVGGLGGTDTQYF.

This chain uses TRBV2 with TRBJ2-7; D is uncertain. The ends were cut back, 3 bases at V and 6 bases at J, with 9 bases in the middle. There are 12 residues in the CDR3. CDR1 and CDR2 (germline): SNHLY, FYNNEI. CDR3 sequence reads: CASSDMSGEQYF. In nucleotides, the CDR3 is TGTGCCAGCAGTGATATGTCTGGCGAGCAGTACTTC.

The chain links TRBV5-8 to TRBJ1-1; no firm D call. The CDR3 length is 14 residues. Germline assignment: CDR1 SGHTS and CDR2 YDEGEE. Trimming shortened V by 1 base and J by 3 bases, and 10 bases separated the two germline ends. CDR3 sequence reads: CASSLRRLYTEAFF. The DNA for the CDR3 is TGTGCCAGCAGCTTGAGGAGGCTGTACACTGAAGCTTTCTTT.

The table lists this clone with a count of one. This chain connects TRBV6-1 to TRBJ1-2; 7 bases are shared with TRBD1. J lost 3 bases, V lost 5 bases, and 9 bases had no gene match. The germline CDR1 and CDR2 sequences are MNHNS and SASEGT. The CDR3 loop spans 15 amino acids. The CDR3 DNA reads as TGTGCCAGCAGTACGAACAGGGGATGGGACTATGGCTACACCTTC. As protein: CASSTNRGWDYGYTF.

This clone is a singleton in its sample. This sequence joins TRBV10-3 and TRBJ1-3, with D perhaps TRBD1 (5 bases). V was shortened by 3 bases and J by 0 bases, with 9 bases between the two germline ends. This CDR3 is 15 amino acids long. The germline V gene has CDR1 ENHRY and CDR2 SYGVKD. The CDR3, as DNA: TGTGCCATCAGTGACAGGGCCCGCTCTGGAAACACCATATATTTT. Protein sequence: CAISDRARSGNTIYF.

J is TRBJ2-3 and V is TRBV6-5; D may be TRBD1 (6 bases). Trimming stripped 10 bases from V and 3 bases from J, with 14 bases between. The CDR3 runs 13 residues. Germline V gives CDR1 MNHEY, CDR2 SVGAGI. The CDR3 protein is CAIMARGTDTQYF. CDR3 sequence (DNA): TGTGCCATCATGGCGAGGGGGACAGATACGCAGTATTTT.

The V and J genes are TRBV18 and TRBJ2-5; unclear D gene. Trimming left V 2 bases short and J 4 bases short, with 11 bases between. This CDR3 has 14 residues. Germline V gene data show CDR1 as KGHSH and CDR2 as LQKENI. Here the CDR3 DNA reads TGTGCCAGCTCACCAATTGAGGTTGGAGAGACCCAGTACTTC. Its protein is CASSPIEVGETQYF.

This chain connects TRBV7-2 to TRBJ1-2, with 8 bases fitting TRBD1. This CDR3 contains 16 residues. From germline, CDR1 is SGHTA and CDR2 FQGNSA. V was clipped by 4 bases and J by 0 bases; unmatched bases: 7. The CDR3 loop is CASSSRQGTANYGYTF. As DNA, the CDR3 is TGTGCCAGCAGCTCAAGACAGGGGACCGCTAACTATGGCTACACCTTC.

The chain is built from TRBV7-2 and TRBJ1-1; 8 bases are a match to TRBD1. The CDR3 sequence is 14 residues long. Unmatched junction bases numbered 4, after V lost 3 bases and J lost 4 bases. The germline CDR1 and CDR2 sequences are SGHTA and FQGNSA. The CDR3 nucleotides read TGTGCCAGCAGCTTGACAGGGGAGGGCACTGAAGCTTTCTTT. Translation gives CASSLTGEGTEAFF.

The genes are TRBV19 and TRBJ1-2, with 8 bases that match TRBD1. The CDR3 runs 16 residues. The ends lost 7 bases at V and 4 bases at J; junction bases unmatched: 14. Germline CDR1 reads LNHDA; CDR2 reads SQIVND (reference sequence). CDR3 nucleotides: TGTGCCAGTACCTCGACAGGGGCCCCGGGAGGCTATGGCTACACCTTC. The encoded protein is CASTSTGAPGGYGYTF.

J is TRBJ1-1 and V is TRBV7-6; D unresolved. This CDR3 has 13 residues. V was pared by 0 bases and J by 5 bases, with 7 bases between. The germline V gene has CDR1 SGHVS and CDR2 FNYEAQ. The CDR3: CASSLAVGTEAFF. The DNA for the CDR3 is TGTGCCAGCAGCTTAGCAGTCGGGACTGAAGCTTTCTTT.

The chain combines TRBV5-1 with TRBJ2-5, with D tentatively TRBD2 (6 bases). The CDR3 runs 16 residues. CDR1 is SGHRS, CDR2 YFSETQ, per germline. V lost 3 bases and J 5 bases, leaving 20 bases between the germline ends. CDR3 region: CASSSVAGQRRETQYF. DNA for the CDR3: TGCGCCAGCAGCTCGGTCGCGGGGCAACGAAGGGAGACCCAGTACTTC.

J is TRBJ2-7 and V is TRBV11-2, with D perhaps matching TRBD1 or TRBD2 (6 bases each). The CDR3 covers 15 residues. V was clipped by 3 bases and J by 6 bases, with 18 bases between them. Germline V lookup: CDR1 SGHAT, CDR2 FQNNGV. CDR3 in amino acids: CASSLPRGLAAEQYF. In DNA form, the CDR3 reads TGTGCCAGCAGCTTGCCCCGGGGGCTAGCAGCCGAGCAGTACTTC. Complete variable domain (other parts from reference TRBV11-2 and TRBJ2-7): EAGVAQSPRYKIIEKRQSVAFWCNPISGHATLYWYQQILGQGPKLLIQFQNNGVVDDSQLPKDRFSAERLKGVDSTLKIQPAKLEDSAVYLCASSLPRGLAAEQYFGPGTRLTVT.

A word on this clone: The sample has other DNA sequences that encode this CDR3 too. The V and J genes are TRBV29-1 and TRBJ2-5; TRBD1 aligns across 9 bases. Unmatched junction bases numbered 1, after V lost 5 bases and J lost 3 bases. Germline V gene data show CDR1 as SQVTM and CDR2 as ANQGSEA. CDR3 length equals 12 residues. The CDR3 here is CSVRTGEETQYF. The CDR3 DNA sequence: TGCAGCGTTCGGACAGGGGAAGAGACCCAGTACTTC.